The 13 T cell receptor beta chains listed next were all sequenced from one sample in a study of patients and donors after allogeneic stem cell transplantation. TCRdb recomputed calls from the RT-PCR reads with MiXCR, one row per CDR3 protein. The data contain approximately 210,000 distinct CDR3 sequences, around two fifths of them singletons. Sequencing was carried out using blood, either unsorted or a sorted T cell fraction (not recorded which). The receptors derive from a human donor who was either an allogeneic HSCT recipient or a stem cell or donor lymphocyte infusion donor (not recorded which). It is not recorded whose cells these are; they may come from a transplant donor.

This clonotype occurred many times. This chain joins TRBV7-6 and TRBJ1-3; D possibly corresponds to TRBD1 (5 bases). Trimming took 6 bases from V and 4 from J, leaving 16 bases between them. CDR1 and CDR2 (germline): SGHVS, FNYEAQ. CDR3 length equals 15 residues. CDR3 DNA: TGTGCCAGCAGTTTTCAGGGAGTTGGCGGAAACACCATATATTTT. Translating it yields CASSFQGVGGNTIYF. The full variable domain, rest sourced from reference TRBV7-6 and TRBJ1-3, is GAGVSQSPRYKVTKRGQDVALRCDPISGHVSLYWYRQALGQGPEFLTYFNYEAQQDKSGLPNDRFSAERPEGSISTLTIQRTEQRDSAMYRCASSFQGVGGNTIYFGEGSWLTVV.

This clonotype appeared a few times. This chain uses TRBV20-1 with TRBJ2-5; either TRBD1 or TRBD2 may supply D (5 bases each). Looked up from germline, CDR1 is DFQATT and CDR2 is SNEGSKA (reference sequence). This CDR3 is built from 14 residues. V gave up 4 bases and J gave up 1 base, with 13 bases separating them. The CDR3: CSATERTLQETQYF. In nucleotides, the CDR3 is TGCAGTGCTACCGAGCGGACACTCCAAGAGACCCAGTACTTC.

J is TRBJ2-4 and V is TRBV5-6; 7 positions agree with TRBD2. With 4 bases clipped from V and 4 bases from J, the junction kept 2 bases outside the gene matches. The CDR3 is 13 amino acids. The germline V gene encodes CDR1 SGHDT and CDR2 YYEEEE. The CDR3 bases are TGTGCCAGCAGCCTTAGCGGGAAAAACATTCAGTACTTC. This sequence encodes CASSLSGKNIQYF.

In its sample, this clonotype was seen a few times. CDR3 DNA: TGTGCCAGCAGTTCCGACACCGGGCATAGGAATCAGCCCCAGCATTTT. Translating gives CASSSDTGHRNQPQHF. The V gene is TRBV6-2 or TRBV6-3, the J gene TRBJ1-5; D remains unclear. This CDR3 is 16 amino acids long. Trimming removed 4 bases from V and 4 bases from J, with 17 bases in between. Germline CDR1 reads MNHEY; CDR2 reads SVGEGT.

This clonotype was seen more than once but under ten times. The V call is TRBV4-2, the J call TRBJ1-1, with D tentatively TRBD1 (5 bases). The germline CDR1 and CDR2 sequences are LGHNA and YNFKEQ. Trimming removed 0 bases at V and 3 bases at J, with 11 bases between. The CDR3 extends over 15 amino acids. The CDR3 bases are TGTGCCAGCAGCCAAGATCTCGGACAAGACACTGAAGCTTTCTTT. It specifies CASSQDLGQDTEAFF.

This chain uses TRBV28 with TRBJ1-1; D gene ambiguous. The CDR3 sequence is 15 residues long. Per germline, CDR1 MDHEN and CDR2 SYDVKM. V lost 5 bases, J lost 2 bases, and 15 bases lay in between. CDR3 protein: CASSTRQQTNTEAFF. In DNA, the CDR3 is TGTGCCAGCAGTACCCGGCAGCAAACCAACACTGAAGCTTTCTTT.

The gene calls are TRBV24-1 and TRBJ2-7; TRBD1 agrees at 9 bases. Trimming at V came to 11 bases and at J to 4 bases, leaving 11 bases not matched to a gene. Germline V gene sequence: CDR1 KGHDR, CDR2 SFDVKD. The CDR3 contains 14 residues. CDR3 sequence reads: CASLPGQGAYEQYF. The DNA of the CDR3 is TGTGCCAGCCTACCGGGACAGGGTGCTTACGAGCAGTACTTC.

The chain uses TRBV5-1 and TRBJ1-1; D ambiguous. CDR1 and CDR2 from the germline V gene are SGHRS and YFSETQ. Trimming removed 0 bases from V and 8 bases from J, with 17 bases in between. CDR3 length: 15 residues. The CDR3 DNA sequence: TGCGCCAGCAGCTTGGGACCCAGGATGATTCGAGAAGCTTTCTTT. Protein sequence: CASSLGPRMIREAFF.

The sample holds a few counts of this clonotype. CDR3 amino acids: CSVVGLSNTEAFF. CDR3 in DNA: TGCAGCGTTGTGGGACTTTCGAACACTGAAGCTTTCTTT. This chain uses TRBV29-1 with TRBJ1-1, with D tentatively TRBD1 (5 bases). This CDR3 spans 13 amino acids. The V end lost 4 bases, the J end lost 1 base, and 10 bases lay between the germline ends. Germline CDR1 reads SQVTM; CDR2 reads ANQGSEA.

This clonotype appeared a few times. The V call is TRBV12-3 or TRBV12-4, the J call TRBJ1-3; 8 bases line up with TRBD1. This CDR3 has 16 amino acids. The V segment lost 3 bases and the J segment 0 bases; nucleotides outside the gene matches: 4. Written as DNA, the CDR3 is TGTGCCAGCAGTTTGGACAGGGCCCCCTCTGGAAACACCATATATTTT. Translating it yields CASSLDRAPSGNTIYF.

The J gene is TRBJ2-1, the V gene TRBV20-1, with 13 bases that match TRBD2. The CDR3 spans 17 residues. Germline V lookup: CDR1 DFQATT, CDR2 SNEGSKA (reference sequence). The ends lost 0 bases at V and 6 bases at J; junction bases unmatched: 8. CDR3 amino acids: CSARDPGTSGNPNEQFF. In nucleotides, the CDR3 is TGCAGTGCTAGAGATCCCGGGACTAGCGGGAACCCCAATGAGCAGTTCTTC.

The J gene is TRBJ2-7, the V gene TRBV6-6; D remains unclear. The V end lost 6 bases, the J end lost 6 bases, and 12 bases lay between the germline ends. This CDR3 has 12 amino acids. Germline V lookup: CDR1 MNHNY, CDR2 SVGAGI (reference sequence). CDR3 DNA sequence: TGTGCCAGCAGCTCCACCTCGGGCGAGCAGTACTTC. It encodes CASSSTSGEQYF.

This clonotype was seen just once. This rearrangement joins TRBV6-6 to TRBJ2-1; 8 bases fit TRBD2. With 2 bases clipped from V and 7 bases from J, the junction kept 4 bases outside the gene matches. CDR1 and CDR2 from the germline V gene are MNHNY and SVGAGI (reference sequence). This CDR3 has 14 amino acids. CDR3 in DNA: TGTGCCAGCAGTTACCCAGCGGGAGAGAATGAGCAGTTCTTC. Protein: CASSYPAGENEQFF.